This TCR beta chain was observed in a study of blood T cell repertoires in COVID-19. Background on the study: The United States, Italy and Spain were the sources of the acute and convalescent COVID-19 samples. T cells, B-cell-depleted T cells, or PBMCs supplied cDNA or gDNA.

Note on this clone: Germline is not matched at one junction end, which may reflect a read error. Other DNA sequences from this sample encode an identical CDR3 as well.

Sequencing used immunoSEQ multiplex PCR; TCRdb keeps in-frame clones, though not all of them. The profile shows about 280,000 clones, around 90% of them singletons. The CDR3 is 12 amino acids. Germline V CDR1 and CDR2: MGHRA, YSYEKL. The sequenced sample was peripheral blood. The sequence derives from a man aged 18 to 30 with active or convalescent COVID-19. The chain carries TRBV4-1 and TRBJ1-2; D unresolved. CDR3 coding DNA: TGCGCTAGCAGCCGCGACAATTATGGCTACACCTTC. Protein product: CASSRDNYGYTF.